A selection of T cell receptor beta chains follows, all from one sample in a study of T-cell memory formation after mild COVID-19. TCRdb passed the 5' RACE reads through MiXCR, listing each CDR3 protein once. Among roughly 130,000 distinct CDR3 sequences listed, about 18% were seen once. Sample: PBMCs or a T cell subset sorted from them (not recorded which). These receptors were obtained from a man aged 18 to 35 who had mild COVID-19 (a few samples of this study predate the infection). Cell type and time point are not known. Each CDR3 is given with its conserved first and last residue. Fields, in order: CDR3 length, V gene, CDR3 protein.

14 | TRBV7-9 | CASSWMGSNQPQHF
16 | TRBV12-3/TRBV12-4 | CASSPRSGGNTGELFF
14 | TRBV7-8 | CASSFSGSASEQYF
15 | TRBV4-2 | CASSQMGQGNTEAFF
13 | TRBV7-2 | CASSLGEGNIQYF
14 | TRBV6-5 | CASSYSLPGDTQYF
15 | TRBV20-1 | CSARDPSGGGETQYF
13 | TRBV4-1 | CASSQPNGDTQYF
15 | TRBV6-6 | CASSYSAGGPYEQYF
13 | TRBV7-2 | CASSFDRGFEAFF
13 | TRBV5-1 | CASSLDGQTEQYF
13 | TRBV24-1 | CATSDSRTDTQYF
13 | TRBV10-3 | CAISDHENTEAFF
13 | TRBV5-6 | CASSLVMGIGYTF
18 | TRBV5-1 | CASSSVSLGAAGANVLTF
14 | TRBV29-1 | CSVGKRGPSETQYF
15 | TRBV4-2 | CASTTGRGLGETQYF
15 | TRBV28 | CASSPSRGGGEKLFF
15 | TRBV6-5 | CASSYSPDRSDEQFF
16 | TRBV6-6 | CASSDSTSGGADTQYF
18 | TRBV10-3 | CATHPTGQGDSGANVLTF
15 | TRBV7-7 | CASSPDRGEAGELFF
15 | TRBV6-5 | CASSSRLAGSDTQYF
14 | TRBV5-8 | CASRPRQGGTEAFF
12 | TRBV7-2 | CASSLMNQPQHF
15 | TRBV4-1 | CASSQDRGRDQPQHF
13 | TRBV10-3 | CAISESNTDTQYF
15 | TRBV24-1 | CATGSNRGNTDTQYF
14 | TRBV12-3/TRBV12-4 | CASSPREATDTQYF
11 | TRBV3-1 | CASGQGFGYTF
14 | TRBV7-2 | CASIYTVGANVLTF
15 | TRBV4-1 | CASSQEGYSGNTIYF
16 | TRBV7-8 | CASSEGQGYSNQPQHF
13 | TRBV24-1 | CATSETNNYGYTF
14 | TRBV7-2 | CASSRSGAYNEQFF
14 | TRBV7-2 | CASSLASPAYQQFF
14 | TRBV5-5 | CASSLTGNTGELFF
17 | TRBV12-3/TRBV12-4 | CASSPPGARVAKNIQYF
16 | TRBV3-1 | CASSPEAWGGGYGYTF
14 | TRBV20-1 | CSARDLKGQETQYF
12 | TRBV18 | CASSPPGYEQYF
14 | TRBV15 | CATSRVATGYGYTF
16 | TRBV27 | CASSPGAGGNGETQYF
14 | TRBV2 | CASSEIGRQQPQHF
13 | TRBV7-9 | CASSLASGNEQYF
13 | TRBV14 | CASSQERGIGAFF
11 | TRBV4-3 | CASSQGDTQYF
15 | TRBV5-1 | CASSLGGHFQETQYF
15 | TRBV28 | CASSFGGSRTGELFF
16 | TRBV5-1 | CASSAAGTGAADTQYF
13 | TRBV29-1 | CSVDLITGDGYTF
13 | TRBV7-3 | CASSQGAYQPQHF
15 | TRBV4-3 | CASSQERGSIDTQYF